This passage covers 32 T cell receptor beta chains from one sample sequenced in a study of vaccination and CD4 T cells after COVID-19. No antigen is known for these receptors. Cultured CD4+ T-cell DNA underwent Oncomine TCR Beta short-read sequencing. TCRdb re-called the PCR reads through MiXCR, storing one row per CDR3 protein. The sample lists about 20,000 distinct CDR3 sequences; around 52% were seen once. Treatment of the sample: roughly 10-day PBMC culture with coronavirus spike peptide pools or control peptides (ViraFEST assay). Specimen: CD4+ T cells from blood, cultured in vitro. The receptors here all came from a human donor who had recovered from COVID-19.

This chain joins TRBV6-2 or TRBV6-3 and TRBJ2-1, with 13 bases lining up with TRBD2. CDR3 length equals 17 residues. With 6 bases clipped from V and 3 bases from J, the junction kept 8 bases outside the gene matches. In germline, CDR1 is MNHEY, CDR2 SVGEGT. This chain's CDR3 is CASRPTSGRPCYNEQFF. The CDR3 nucleotides are TGTGCCAGCAGGCCGACTAGCGGGAGGCCCTGCTACAATGAGCAGTTCTTC.

The chain employs TRBV28 and TRBJ2-3, with 9 bases fitting TRBD2. The V gene end was trimmed by 4 bases and the J gene end by 8 bases; junction bases not matched to a gene: 7. CDR1 MDHEN and CDR2 SYDVKM come from the germline V gene. The CDR3 runs to 14 residues. The CDR3 sequence is CASSSASGIGTQYF. The CDR3 DNA sequence: TGTGCCAGCAGTTCGGCTAGCGGGATTGGTACGCAGTATTTT.

This chain uses TRBV5-5 with TRBJ2-3; D possibly corresponds to TRBD2 (5 bases). The CDR3 spans 12 residues. V lost 1 base and J lost 7, with 7 bases in between. Per germline, CDR1 SGHKS and CDR2 YYEKEE (reference sequence). CDR3 sequence (DNA): TGTGCCAGCAGCTTGCGACTAAATACGCAGTATTTT. Residues: CASSLRLNTQYF. The full variable domain, its missing parts supplied by reference TRBV5-5 and TRBJ2-3, is DAGVTQSPTHLIKTRGQQVTLRCSPISGHKSVSWYQQVLGQGPQFIFQYYEKEERGRGNFPDRFSARQFPNYSSELNVNALLLGDSALYLCASSLRLNTQYFGPGTRLTVL.

The chain links TRBV11-3 to TRBJ1-6; 7 bases align to TRBD1. Germline V gene data show CDR1 as SGHNT and CDR2 as YENEEA. The V gene end was trimmed by 5 bases and the J gene end by 7 bases; junction bases not matched to a gene: 8. The CDR3 spans 15 residues. CDR3 loop: CASSQRDSRNSPLHF. The CDR3 nucleotides are TGTGCCAGCAGCCAACGGGACAGCCGAAATTCACCCCTCCACTTT.

V gene TRBV2 combines with J gene TRBJ2-7; 10 nucleotides line up with TRBD2. Germline V lookup: CDR1 SNHLY, CDR2 FYNNEI. V lost 9 bases to trimming and J lost 12 bases; unmatched junction nucleotides: 14. The CDR3 extends over 13 amino acids. CDR3 sequence reads: CASRRGLAGARYF. Written as DNA, the CDR3 is TGTGCCAGTAGACGGGGCCTAGCGGGAGCTCGGTACTTC.

The table lists this clonotype with a count of one. The chain recombines TRBV5-4 with TRBJ2-1, with D unresolved. Germline CDR1 is SGHNT and CDR2 is YYREEE (reference sequence). Trimming took off 0 bases at V and 4 bases at J, with 5 bases between the two ends. CDR3 size: 13 residues. The CDR3 DNA is TGTGCCAGCAGCTTGGCCCCTTACAATGAGCAGTTCTTC. It encodes CASSLAPYNEQFF.

The rearrangement joins TRBV11-3 to TRBJ1-1, with D maybe TRBD1 (5 bases). V lost 5 bases to trimming and J lost 11 bases, with 18 bases between them. Per the germline V gene, CDR1 is SGHNT and CDR2 is YENEEA. The CDR3 contains 13 residues. The chain's CDR3 is CASSSTRGGNAFF. As DNA, the CDR3 is TGTGCCAGCAGCAGCACAAGGGGCGGGAACGCTTTCTTT.

This clonotype has a single count. This chain uses TRBV29-1 with TRBJ2-7, with 7 positions matching TRBD2. V lost 4 bases and J lost 2; bases outside the gene matches: 8. The V gene's germline CDR1 is SQVTM and CDR2 ANQGSEA. This CDR3 is built from 14 residues. CDR3 nucleotide sequence: TGCAGCGTTGCGGGCGGGGGAGCGACCTACGAGCAGTACTTC. It is translated as CSVAGGGATYEQYF.

This clonotype was observed once. The CDR3 sequence: CSAPAGIESSYNEQFF. CDR3 in DNA: TGCAGTGCCCCCGCCGGGATTGAGAGCTCCTACAATGAGCAGTTCTTC. The J gene is TRBJ2-1, the V gene TRBV20-1; weak D call: TRBD2 (5 bases). Looked up from germline, CDR1 is DFQATT and CDR2 is SNEGSKA (reference sequence). There are 16 residues in the CDR3. Between the trimmed V and J ends, which lost 6 bases and 0 bases, there was a span of 18 bases.

The chain employs TRBV27 and TRBJ2-7; D is unresolved. The CDR3 has 13 amino acids. V was trimmed by 3 bases and J by 2 bases, leaving 8 bases between them. Germline CDR1 MNHEY, CDR2 SMNVEV (reference sequence). The CDR3 loop reads CASSFGRPYEQYF. The CDR3 nucleotides are TGTGCCAGCAGTTTTGGCAGACCCTACGAGCAGTACTTC.

This clonotype has just a few counts. The chain links TRBV12-3 or TRBV12-4 to TRBJ1-5; TRBD1 might be the D (6 bases). The length of the CDR3 is 14 residues. Trimming stripped 3 bases from V and 3 bases from J, with 9 bases between. CDR3 amino acids: CASSFGGLNQPQHF. For the CDR3, the DNA is TGTGCCAGCAGTTTCGGGGGCCTCAATCAGCCCCAGCATTTT.

There are a few counts of this clonotype. This sequence joins TRBV7-2 and TRBJ2-7; TRBD1 agrees at 9 bases. Germline-derived CDR1 and CDR2 are SGHTA and FQGNSA. CDR3 length equals 15 residues. V dropped 1 base and J dropped 3; count of bases not matched to a gene: 4. As DNA, the CDR3 is TGTGCCAGCAGCTTAGTAGGGACAGGGTTCTACGAGCAGTACTTC. This gives the protein CASSLVGTGFYEQYF. The whole variable domain, remainder taken from reference TRBV7-2 and TRBJ2-7, is GAGVSQSPSNKVTEKGKDVELRCDPISGHTALYWYRQSLGQGLEFLIYFQGNSAPDKSGLPSDRFSAERTGGSVSTLTIQRTQQEDSAVYLCASSLVGTGFYEQYFGPGTRLTVT.

The chain joins TRBV7-9 to TRBJ2-7; 8 nucleotides agree with TRBD2. Germline V gene data show CDR1 as SEHNR and CDR2 as FQNEAQ (reference sequence). CDR3 size: 16 residues. The V and J ends lost 5 bases and 0 bases, in that order; junction bases with no gene match: 9. This CDR3 reads CASSLYGTRSSYEQYF. The CDR3 nucleotides read TGTGCCAGCAGCCTCTACGGGACTAGGAGCTCCTACGAGCAGTACTTC.

This clonotype turned up a few times. The V and J genes are TRBV5-1 and TRBJ1-2; possible D gene TRBD1, 6 bases. CDR1 and CDR2 from the germline V gene are SGHRS and YFSETQ. V was pared by 3 bases and J by 6 bases, with 15 bases between. The length of the CDR3 is 14 residues. The CDR3 bases are TGCGCCAGCAGCTGGGACATCATCCGGGATGGCTACACCTTC. Protein: CASSWDIIRDGYTF. The whole variable domain, remainder taken from reference TRBV5-1 and TRBJ1-2, is KAGVTQTPRYLIKTRGQQVTLSCSPISGHRSVSWYQQTPGQGLQFLFEYFSETQRNKGNFPGRFSGRQFSNSRSEMNVSTLELGDSALYLCASSWDIIRDGYTFGSGTRLTVV.

In its sample, this clonotype was seen once. The chain is built from TRBV7-3 and TRBJ2-5; D perhaps matches TRBD2 (7 bases). V was pared by 2 bases and J by 7 bases, with 14 bases between. The CDR3 runs 14 residues. Germline CDR1 reads SGHTA; CDR2 reads FQGTGA. As DNA, the CDR3 is TGTGCCAGCAGCTTAGGGGGCGGGAGTGGGACCCAGTACTTC. It is translated as CASSLGGGSGTQYF.

The chain has TRBV6-5 and TRBJ1-1; D not resolved. The ends were cut back, 0 bases at V and 1 base at J, with 12 bases in the middle. This CDR3 comprises 16 residues. In germline, CDR1 is MNHEY, CDR2 SVGAGI. CDR3 nucleotides: TGTGCCAGCAGTTACTCGACATCAGTCGCGAACACTGAAGCTTTCTTT. It yields the protein CASSYSTSVANTEAFF.

V is TRBV11-2 and J is TRBJ2-7; TRBD2 matches at 15 bases. CDR3 length: 16 amino acids. After removal of 5 bases from V and 6 bases from J, the junction contained 8 bases not matched to a gene. CDR1 is SGHAT and CDR2 is FQNNGV in the germline V gene. The CDR3 DNA is TGTGCCAGCAGCAAGAAAGGGACTAGCGGGAGGACCGAGCAGTACTTC. Encoded protein: CASSKKGTSGRTEQYF. The entire variable domain, with the rest obtained from reference TRBV11-2 and TRBJ2-7, is as follows: EAGVAQSPRYKIIEKRQSVAFWCNPISGHATLYWYQQILGQGPKLLIQFQNNGVVDDSQLPKDRFSAERLKGVDSTLKIQPAKLEDSAVYLCASSKKGTSGRTEQYFGPGTRLTVT.

This chain uses TRBV7-3 with TRBJ1-1; possibly TRBD1 for D (6 bases). The germline CDR1 and CDR2 sequences are SGHTA and FQGTGA. The germline V and J ends were trimmed by 4 bases and 1 base, with 10 bases remaining between them. The CDR3 totals 14 residues. CDR3 residues: CASSSRTENTEAFF. The CDR3 DNA follows: TGTGCCAGCAGCTCAAGGACAGAGAACACTGAAGCTTTCTTT.

The chain employs TRBV7-6 and TRBJ2-2, with 8 bases that match TRBD1. This CDR3 contains 15 residues. Germline-derived CDR1 and CDR2 are SGHVS and FNYEAQ. The ends lost 0 bases at V and 7 bases at J; junction bases unmatched: 4. The CDR3, as DNA: TGTGCCAGCAGCTTAGCCCCGACAGGGGTCGGGGAGCTGTTTTTT. Translated, it gives CASSLAPTGVGELFF.

The V and J genes are TRBV7-2 and TRBJ1-5; D not resolved. V was shortened by 3 bases and J by 5 bases, with 20 bases between the two germline ends. CDR1 is SGHTA, CDR2 FQGNSA, per germline. This CDR3 comprises 17 residues. The CDR3 loop is CASSLVGSQGGYQPQHF. In nucleotides, the CDR3 is TGTGCCAGCAGCTTGGTGGGGTCGCAAGGCGGGTATCAGCCCCAGCATTTT.

The chain uses TRBV20-1 and TRBJ2-7; D is uncertain. Trimming left V 6 bases short and J 0 bases short, with 12 bases between. CDR3 length equals 13 residues. Germline assignment: CDR1 DFQATT and CDR2 SNEGSKA (reference sequence). CDR3: CSATRMGSYEQYF. The CDR3 nucleotides are TGCAGTGCCACCCGAATGGGCTCCTACGAGCAGTACTTC.

The CDR3 protein is CASSLFMGAGGETQYF. The CDR3 region has the DNA TGTGCCAGCAGCTTATTCATGGGGGCCGGTGGAGAGACCCAGTACTTC. This rearrangement joins TRBV7-9 to TRBJ2-5; D is possibly TRBD1 (6 bases). V lost 2 bases to trimming and J lost 4 bases, with 17 bases between them. The germline V gene has CDR1 SEHNR and CDR2 FQNEAQ (reference sequence). There are 16 residues in the CDR3.

The chain has TRBV27 and TRBJ1-2, with D possibly TRBD1 on 5 matching bases. This CDR3 region has 13 residues. CDR1 and CDR2 (germline): MNHEY, SMNVEV (reference sequence). With 8 bases removed from V and 6 bases from J, the gap between germline ends came to 16 bases. The CDR3 loop is CASGQPRGDGYTF. Written as DNA, the CDR3 is TGTGCCAGCGGCCAGCCCCGAGGGGATGGCTACACCTTC.

The genes are TRBV27 and TRBJ2-7, with D uncertain. In germline, CDR1 is MNHEY, CDR2 SMNVEV (reference sequence). V was trimmed by 6 bases and J by 5 bases, leaving 8 bases between them. This CDR3 is 11 amino acids long. Here the CDR3 DNA reads TGTGCCAGCAGGTTTCTAGACGAGCAGTACTTC. Encoded protein: CASRFLDEQYF.

V and J are TRBV6-1 and TRBJ2-3, with D possibly TRBD2 on 5 matching bases. Germline V gene lookup returns CDR1 MNHNS and CDR2 SASEGT. Trimming shortened V by 6 bases and J by 5 bases, and 15 bases separated the two germline ends. The CDR3 runs 14 residues. CDR3 region: CASRDRGHKDTQYF. In DNA, the CDR3 is TGTGCCAGCAGAGATCGAGGGCATAAAGATACGCAGTATTTT.

The sample holds a few counts of this clonotype. The V call is TRBV12-3 or TRBV12-4, the J call TRBJ1-2, with D possibly being TRBD1 (6 bases). V gave up 2 bases and J gave up 11 bases, with 18 bases separating them. This CDR3 contains 14 residues. The CDR3 spells CASSLSASDSKYTF. CDR3 DNA sequence: TGTGCCAGCAGTTTATCAGCTTCGGACAGCAAGTACACCTTC.

V is TRBV6-1 and J is TRBJ2-1; D gene unclear. V lost 2 bases and J lost 7, with 21 bases in between. The CDR3 contains 17 residues. Germline loops: CDR1 MNHNS, CDR2 SASEGT. DNA for the CDR3: TGTGCCAGCAGTGAACCTGGTGACCCCGCCATATCGAATGAGCAGTTCTTC. Translated, it gives CASSEPGDPAISNEQFF.

The V and J genes are TRBV15 and TRBJ1-2; perhaps TRBD1 as D (5 bases). The ends were cut back, 5 bases at V and 8 bases at J, with 18 bases in the middle. In germline, CDR1 is LNHNV, CDR2 YYDKDF (reference sequence). The CDR3 consists of 14 residues. The CDR3: CATSRIGVGDGYTF. CDR3 sequence (DNA): TGTGCCACCAGCCGGATAGGGGTGGGGGACGGCTACACCTTC.

The V and J genes are TRBV18 and TRBJ1-6; no firm D call. V was shortened by 2 bases and J by 5 bases, with 16 bases between the two germline ends. The germline V gene has CDR1 KGHSH and CDR2 LQKENI. The CDR3 has 17 amino acids. CDR3 nucleotide sequence: TGTGCCAGCTCACCAAACGCTGGGCCTGGGAATAATTCACCCCTCCACTTT. Translating it yields CASSPNAGPGNNSPLHF. Full variable domain (outside the CDR3, taken from reference TRBV18 and TRBJ1-6): NAGVMQNPRHLVRRRGQEARLRCSPMKGHSHVYWYRQLPEEGLKFMVYLQKENIIDESGMPKERFSAEFPKEGPSILRIQQVVRGDSAAYFCASSPNAGPGNNSPLHFGNGTRLTVT.

The table lists this clonotype with a few counts. The chain employs TRBV2 and TRBJ2-2; 10 nucleotides align to TRBD2. V dropped 6 bases and J dropped 1; count of bases not matched to a gene: 2. Germline CDR1 reads SNHLY; CDR2 reads FYNNEI. The CDR3 contains 15 residues. In DNA, the CDR3 is TGTGCCAGCAGGCGGACTAGCGGGAACACCGGGGAGCTGTTTTTT. Protein sequence: CASRRTSGNTGELFF.

CDR3 sequence (DNA): TGTGCCTGGAACCCGGGACAGGGGTACGTTACGCAGTATTTT. This gives the protein CAWNPGQGYVTQYF. The genes are TRBV30 and TRBJ2-3; 10 nucleotides align to TRBD1. Germline V gives CDR1 GTSNPN, CDR2 SVGIG (reference sequence). J was trimmed by 8 bases and V by 4 bases; bases with no gene match: 9. The CDR3 runs to 14 residues.

The chain is built from TRBV20-1 and TRBJ1-2; D is ambiguous. The germline V gene has CDR1 DFQATT and CDR2 SNEGSKA (reference sequence). This CDR3 is built from 15 residues. V was clipped by 0 bases and J by 4 bases, with 15 bases between them. The CDR3 sequence: CSARDGTAPTYGYTF. Here the CDR3 DNA reads TGCAGTGCTAGAGATGGTACAGCACCCACCTATGGCTACACCTTC.